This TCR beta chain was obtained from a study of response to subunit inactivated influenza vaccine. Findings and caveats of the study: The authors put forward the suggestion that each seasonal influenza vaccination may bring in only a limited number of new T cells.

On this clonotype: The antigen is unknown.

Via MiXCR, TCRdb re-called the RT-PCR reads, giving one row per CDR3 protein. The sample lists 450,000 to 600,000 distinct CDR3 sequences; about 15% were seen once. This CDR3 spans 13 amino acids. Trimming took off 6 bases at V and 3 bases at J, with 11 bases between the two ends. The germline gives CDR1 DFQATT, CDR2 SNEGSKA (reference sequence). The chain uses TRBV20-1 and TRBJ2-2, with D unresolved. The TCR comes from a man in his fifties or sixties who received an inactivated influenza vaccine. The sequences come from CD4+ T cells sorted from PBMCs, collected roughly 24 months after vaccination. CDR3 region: CSAPGPYTGELFF. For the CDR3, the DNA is TGCAGTGCACCAGGACCCTACACCGGGGAGCTGTTTTTT.